The 21 T cell receptor beta chains listed next were all sequenced from one sample in a study of early T cells in non-severe SARS-CoV-2 infection. TCRdb called the 5' RACE reads again in MiXCR, with one record for every CDR3 protein. The sample lists about 52,000 distinct CDR3 sequences; around 7.5% were seen once. The specimen was whole blood. All receptors derive from an adult who was a healthcare worker with PCR-confirmed SARS-CoV-2 infection or an uninfected control (not recorded which).

For the CDR3, the DNA is TGTGCCAGCAGCGTAGGGACTAGCGGTCTAGACAATGAGCAGTTCTTC. This encodes CASSVGTSGLDNEQFF. The V gene is TRBV9, the J gene TRBJ2-1, with 10 bases fitting TRBD2. This CDR3 comprises 16 residues. Germline CDR1 is SGDLS and CDR2 is YYNGEE. The junction had 5 bases not matched to a gene; V was cut back by 0 bases and J by 5 bases.

This clonotype was seen repeatedly, ten times or more. The chain carries TRBV20-1 and TRBJ2-2; 7 nucleotides align to TRBD2. The V and J ends lost 3 bases and 5 bases, in that order; junction bases with no gene match: 6. Germline loops: CDR1 DFQATT, CDR2 SNEGSKA (reference sequence). The CDR3 covers 14 residues. The CDR3 region is CSARASGRTGELFF. The CDR3 coding sequence is TGCAGTGCTAGGGCTAGCGGAAGGACCGGGGAGCTGTTTTTT.

This clonotype has only a few counts. J is TRBJ1-2 and V is TRBV15, with TRBD1 as a possible D gene (6 bases). The CDR3 totals 14 residues. V dropped 2 bases and J dropped 4 bases, with 11 bases sitting between them. Germline V CDR1 and CDR2: LNHNV, YYDKDF (reference sequence). CDR3 residues: CATSRNTGSYGYTF. The DNA for the CDR3 is TGTGCCACCAGCAGAAATACAGGGAGCTATGGCTACACCTTC.

This clonotype was seen only a few times. The chain employs TRBV19 and TRBJ2-2; 8 bases align to TRBD1. The V gene's germline CDR1 is LNHDA and CDR2 SQIVND (reference sequence). V trimming: 6 bases; J trimming: 1 base; junction bases outside the gene matches: 7. The CDR3 has 16 amino acids. DNA of the CDR3: TGTGCCAGTAGCGCCTCCGGGACAGGGAACACCGGGGAGCTGTTTTTT. Residues: CASSASGTGNTGELFF.

This clonotype was recorded many times. The chain couples TRBV19 to TRBJ2-7; a possible D gene is TRBD1 (6 bases). Between the trimmed V and J ends, which lost 7 bases and 2 bases, there was a span of 18 bases. Germline V lookup: CDR1 LNHDA, CDR2 SQIVND (reference sequence). CDR3 length equals 15 residues. The CDR3 loop reads CASTTQTDSPYEQYF. CDR3 DNA: TGTGCCAGTACCACACAAACGGACAGCCCCTACGAGCAGTACTTC.

As concerns this clonotype: Possible read error: a much larger clone is one base away. V usage is TRBV5-1 and J usage is TRBJ2-2; the D gene could be TRBD1 or TRBD2 (5 bases each). The germline gives CDR1 SGHRS, CDR2 YFSETQ. Trimming removed 2 bases from V and 6 bases from J, with 8 bases in between. CDR3 length equals 13 residues. The CDR3 here is CASSFRDAGELFF. DNA for the CDR3: TGCGCCAGCAGCTTCAGGGACGCCGGGGAGCTGTTTTTT.

This clonotype has ten or more counts. The chain links TRBV7-9 to TRBJ2-6; D is uncertain. V lost 1 base and J 4 bases, leaving 14 bases between the germline ends. CDR1 and CDR2 from the germline V gene are SEHNR and FQNEAQ (reference sequence). This CDR3 region has 17 residues. The CDR3 DNA reads TGTGCCAGCAGCTTAGTGGGGTGGGCTGCCGGGGCCAACGTCCTGACTTTC. Its translation is CASSLVGWAAGANVLTF.

This clonotype has a handful of counts. The V gene is TRBV27, the J gene TRBJ1-5; TRBD1 might be the D (5 bases). Deletions cut 5 bases from V and 6 bases from J, with 11 bases between. The CDR3 has 13 amino acids. The germline gives CDR1 MNHEY, CDR2 SMNVEV (reference sequence). The CDR3 region has the DNA TGTGCCAGCAGTCCGACAAGGGGTCAGCCCCAGCATTTT. Translated, it gives CASSPTRGQPQHF.

In its sample, this clonotype was seen many times. This rearrangement joins TRBV5-6 to TRBJ1-2; D unresolved. The length of the CDR3 is 13 residues. V was clipped by 5 bases and J by 2 bases, with 10 bases between them. Germline values: CDR1 SGHDT, CDR2 YYEEEE. The chain's CDR3 is CASSRTVNYGYTF. The CDR3 nucleotides are TGTGCCAGCAGTCGGACGGTGAACTATGGCTACACCTTC.

The chain has TRBV20-1 and TRBJ2-1; 9 bases fit TRBD2. This CDR3 comprises 15 residues. The J segment lost 1 base and the V segment lost 4 bases, leaving 5 bases of the junction unmatched. Per the germline V gene, CDR1 is DFQATT and CDR2 is SNEGSKA (reference sequence). The CDR3 region has the DNA TGCAGTGCTATATTAGCGGGAGAGTCCTACAATGAGCAGTTCTTC. Encoded protein: CSAILAGESYNEQFF.

This clonotype was counted ten times or more. CDR3 in amino acids: CASSSRGLAADTQYF. CDR3 sequence (DNA): TGTGCCAGCAGCTCGAGGGGACTAGCGGCAGATACGCAGTATTTT. The gene calls are TRBV11-3 and TRBJ2-3; 11 bases align to TRBD2. CDR3 length equals 15 residues. The V segment lost 4 bases and the J segment 4 bases; nucleotides outside the gene matches: 4. The germline gives CDR1 SGHNT, CDR2 YENEEA.

This clonotype has a handful of counts. The chain couples TRBV21-1 to TRBJ1-1. TRBV21-1 is designated a pseudogene. This CDR3 has 8 residues. The CDR3 here is CASSGAFF. The DNA of the CDR3 is TGTGCCAGCAGCGGAGCTTTCTTT.

There are many counts of this clonotype. The chain is built from TRBV6-5 and TRBJ1-5; tentative D call: TRBD1 (5 bases). CDR1 MNHEY and CDR2 SVGAGI come from the germline V gene. V lost 0 bases and J lost 6, with 12 bases in between. The CDR3 is made up of 15 amino acids. CDR3 nucleotide sequence: TGTGCCAGCAGTTACTCGGGGGAGGGCGGTCAGCCCCAGCATTTT. The encoded protein is CASSYSGEGGQPQHF.

This clonotype was detected ten times or more. The chain couples TRBV19 to TRBJ2-1; D gene unclear. Germline CDR1 LNHDA, CDR2 SQIVND (reference sequence). CDR3 length: 15 amino acids. Trimming removed 1 base at V and 4 bases at J, with 11 bases between. The CDR3 DNA is TGTGCCAGTAGTATAGCGGGCCTCGGATACAATGAGCAGTTCTTC. Protein product: CASSIAGLGYNEQFF.

The chain links TRBV19 to TRBJ2-2; D may be TRBD1 or TRBD2 (5 bases each). Germline V gene lookup returns CDR1 LNHDA and CDR2 SQIVND (reference sequence). Trimming left V 1 base short and J 6 bases short, with 12 bases between. This CDR3 comprises 15 residues. The CDR3, as DNA: TGTGCCAGTAGTATAGGGGCTATGGGGGCCGGGGAGCTGTTTTTT. It encodes CASSIGAMGAGELFF.

This clonotype was observed many times. V and J are TRBV6-1 and TRBJ1-2; TRBD1 matches at 12 bases. This CDR3 region has 17 residues. With V trimmed by 3 bases and J by 2 bases, 7 bases remained unmatched. CDR1 and CDR2 (germline): MNHNS, SASEGT. CDR3 region: CASSDGDRGRVNYGYTF. The CDR3, as DNA: TGTGCCAGCAGTGACGGGGACAGGGGGCGCGTCAACTATGGCTACACCTTC.

The chain joins TRBV12-3 or TRBV12-4 to TRBJ1-1; D is ambiguous. V lost 3 bases and J lost 1, with 9 bases in between. This CDR3 has 14 amino acids. This CDR3 is CASSFVQQNTEAFF. CDR3 DNA sequence: TGTGCCAGCAGTTTTGTTCAGCAGAACACTGAAGCTTTCTTT.

This clonotype appeared a few times. CDR3 sequence reads: CSVELSSYEQYF. Written as DNA, the CDR3 is TGCAGCGTTGAACTGAGCTCCTACGAGCAGTACTTC. The rearrangement uses TRBV29-1 and TRBJ2-7; D is undetermined. The CDR3 is 12 amino acids. Germline V gene lookup returns CDR1 SQVTM and CDR2 ANQGSEA. Between the trimmed V and J ends, which lost 2 bases and 0 bases, there was a span of 5 bases.

This clonotype was counted a few times. The rearrangement links TRBV4-2 to TRBJ2-5, with TRBD2 matching 9 bases. The CDR3 runs 16 residues. Germline CDR1 reads LGHNA; CDR2 reads YNFKEQ. Trimming at V came to 2 bases and at J to 4 bases, leaving 8 bases not matched to a gene. The CDR3 nucleotides are TGTGCCAGCAGCCAACCAGGCGGGGGGGCCGTAGAGACCCAGTACTTC. Its translation is CASSQPGGGAVETQYF.

This clonotype was detected many times. The chain has TRBV7-9 and TRBJ1-1; a possible D gene is TRBD1 (5 bases). Trimming took 5 bases from V and 3 from J, leaving 16 bases between them. Germline CDR1 is SEHNR and CDR2 is FQNEAQ (reference sequence). CDR3 length: 15 amino acids. The DNA of the CDR3 is TGTGCCAGCAGCCTAGACGGGGCTGGGTACACTGAAGCTTTCTTT. Encoded protein: CASSLDGAGYTEAFF.

The V call is TRBV4-3, the J call TRBJ2-3; no reliable D call. Germline V lookup: CDR1 LGHNA, CDR2 YSLEER. V was pared by 0 bases and J by 6 bases, with 10 bases between. The CDR3 spans 14 residues. DNA of the CDR3: TGCGCCAGCAGCCAAGATTCTATCCGGGATACGCAGTATTTT. This sequence encodes CASSQDSIRDTQYF.